This passage covers 21 T cell receptor beta chains from one sample sequenced in a study of blood T cell repertoires in COVID-19 (dated by TCRdb to 2018 to 2020). Libraries were built with the immunoSEQ multiplex PCR assay. TCRdb obtained this table from immuneACCESS and retained in-frame rearrangements with V and J assigned. These tables miss some clones; where compared with another copy, unresolved V genes account for less than half of the shortfall, and the remainder is unexplained. The sample table records about 120,000 clones; 85% of these occur just once. The ten largest clonotypes hold 25% to 30% of the sample. The specimen sequenced was peripheral blood. All receptors derive from a woman at least 80 years old with acute or convalescent COVID-19.

The chain recombines TRBV19 with TRBJ1-1, with a tentative D call TRBD1 (6 bases). V lost 6 bases and J lost 0, with 14 bases in between. There are 15 residues in the CDR3. Germline CDR1 reads LNHDA; CDR2 reads SQIVND (reference sequence). CDR3 amino acids: CASSGTTGMNTEAFF. The CDR3 DNA reads TGTGCCAGTAGCGGAACGACAGGCATGAACACTGAAGCTTTCTTT.

This clone was observed a few times. The chain employs TRBV28 and TRBJ1-1; 8 positions agree with TRBD1. The CDR3 spans 17 residues. V lost 6 bases and J lost 3; bases outside the gene matches: 15. The germline CDR1 and CDR2 sequences are MDHEN and SYDVKM. For the CDR3, the DNA is TGTGCCAGCAGGAAATGGGACAGGAGGAGGAGGGACACTGAAGCTTTCTTT. Amino acid sequence: CASRKWDRRRRDTEAFF.

The table lists this clone with a count of one. The chain couples TRBV28 to TRBJ2-3; D might be TRBD2 (5 bases). V was clipped by 1 base and J by 3 bases, with 14 bases between them. CDR1 and CDR2 (germline): MDHEN, SYDVKM. CDR3 length: 16 amino acids. In nucleotides, the CDR3 is TGTGCCAGCAGTTTATCTTCAGGCGGGCGAACAGATACGCAGTATTTT. Its translation: CASSLSSGGRTDTQYF.

This rearrangement joins TRBV10-3 to TRBJ1-2; TRBD1 might be the D (6 bases). This CDR3 has 14 residues. The V end was cut by 4 bases, the J end by 4 bases, with 13 bases between. Per the germline V gene, CDR1 is ENHRY and CDR2 is SYGVKD. This chain's CDR3 is CAISVDGQIYGYTF. For the CDR3, the DNA is TGTGCCATCAGTGTGGATGGACAGATCTATGGCTACACCTTC.

This clone was seen just once. The chain employs TRBV6-6 and TRBJ2-6; D not certain. V shed 6 bases and J shed 0 bases, with 6 bases lying between them. CDR3 length: 14 residues. Germline V gene data show CDR1 as MNHNY and CDR2 as SVGAGI (reference sequence). The CDR3 sequence: CASSRSSGANVLTF. CDR3 nucleotides: TGTGCCAGCAGCCGCAGCTCTGGGGCCAACGTCCTGACTTTC.

The chain uses TRBV7-2 and TRBJ2-1, with 7 bases fitting TRBD1. J was trimmed by 4 bases and V by 1 base; bases with no gene match: 4. The CDR3 consists of 15 residues. Germline V lookup: CDR1 SGHTA, CDR2 FQGNSA. In DNA form, the CDR3 reads TGTGCCAGCAGCTTAGGTGGACAGGTATACAATGAGCAGTTCTTC. Its protein is CASSLGGQVYNEQFF.

The chain combines TRBV2 with TRBJ1-4; 9 bases match TRBD1. CDR3 length equals 16 residues. Germline values: CDR1 SNHLY, CDR2 FYNNEI. V trimming: 6 bases; J trimming: 5 bases; junction bases outside the gene matches: 10. CDR3 bases: TGTGCCAGCAGAGGACAGGGGAAAGGAAAAAATGAAAAACTGTTTTTT. It translates to CASRGQGKGKNEKLFF.

The V gene is TRBV7-2, the J gene TRBJ1-3; 8 nucleotides align to TRBD1. V lost 5 bases, J lost 0 bases, and 3 bases stayed unmatched. The length of the CDR3 is 15 residues. Germline V gene sequence: CDR1 SGHTA, CDR2 FQGNSA. The CDR3 DNA sequence: TGTGCCAGCAGCCTACAGGGGGGCTCTGGAAACACCATATATTTT. Protein: CASSLQGGSGNTIYF.

This clone has ten or more counts. This rearrangement joins TRBV28 to TRBJ1-5; 8 nucleotides match TRBD1. J was trimmed by 9 bases and V by 6 bases; bases with no gene match: 13. The CDR3 is 15 amino acids. Germline V gene lookup returns CDR1 MDHEN and CDR2 SYDVKM. For the CDR3, the DNA is TGTGCCAGCAGCAGCCCGGGACAGGACCCAAGGCCCCAGCATTTT. It is translated as CASSSPGQDPRPQHF.

The rearrangement links TRBV11-2 to TRBJ2-5; TRBD2 matches at 12 bases. The CDR3 has 16 residues. Germline V gene data show CDR1 as SGHAT and CDR2 as FQNNGV. Trimming at V came to 4 bases and at J to 5 bases, leaving 8 bases not matched to a gene. Here the CDR3 reads CASSSRTSGVAETQYF. CDR3 sequence (DNA): TGTGCCAGCAGCTCGAGGACTAGCGGGGTGGCCGAGACCCAGTACTTC.

V is TRBV14 and J is TRBJ1-1; D is unresolved. The CDR3 is made up of 14 amino acids. Germline CDR1 SGHDN, CDR2 FVKESK. V gave up 0 bases and J gave up 1 base, with 6 bases separating them. This CDR3 reads CASSQERRNTEAFF. CDR3 bases: TGTGCCAGCAGCCAAGAACGGAGGAACACTGAAGCTTTCTTT.

In this sample, this clone turned up once. This rearrangement joins TRBV5-1 to TRBJ2-1, with TRBD2 identical over 9 bases. Trimming at V came to 1 base and at J to 7 bases, leaving 3 bases not matched to a gene. The CDR3 loop spans 14 amino acids. Germline-derived CDR1 and CDR2 are SGHRS and YFSETQ. CDR3 region: CASSLPSGANEQFF. CDR3 DNA sequence: TGCGCCAGCAGCTTGCCTAGCGGGGCGAATGAGCAGTTCTTC.

The CDR3 region has the DNA TGTGCCAGCAGCCCAACAGGGGCCTCTATCTATGGCTACACCTTC. Protein sequence: CASSPTGASIYGYTF. The rearrangement uses TRBV6-5 and TRBJ1-2; 7 bases align to TRBD1. Germline CDR1 is MNHEY and CDR2 is SVGAGI. The CDR3 covers 15 residues. J was trimmed by 4 bases and V by 6 bases; bases with no gene match: 11.

The gene calls are TRBV27 and TRBJ2-3; 9 bases agree with TRBD2. The CDR3 is 13 amino acids. V gave up 6 bases and J gave up 6 bases; unmatched junction bases: 4. Germline CDR1 MNHEY, CDR2 SMNVEV (reference sequence). For the CDR3, the DNA is TGTGCCAGCAGGGGACTAGCAATTGATACGCAGTATTTT. This codes for CASRGLAIDTQYF.

This chain uses TRBV9 with TRBJ1-3; 8 bases map to TRBD1. The CDR3 consists of 16 residues. V lost 3 bases, J lost 1 base, and 6 bases stayed unmatched. Germline CDR1 reads SGDLS; CDR2 reads YYNGEE. The CDR3 region has the DNA TGTGCCAGCAGCGAGGACAGGGCCGCGTCTGGAAACACCATATATTTT. It specifies CASSEDRAASGNTIYF.

V usage is TRBV12-3 or TRBV12-4 and J usage is TRBJ2-1; D remains ambiguous. The CDR3 is 13 residues long. V gave up 3 bases and J gave up 7 bases, with 10 bases separating them. Written as DNA, the CDR3 is TGTGCCAGCAGTTTTAACCAGAGGAATGAGCAGTTCTTC. Encoded protein: CASSFNQRNEQFF.

This chain uses TRBV27 with TRBJ2-4, with 8 positions matching TRBD2. With 6 bases clipped from V and 1 base from J, the junction kept 11 bases outside the gene matches. The CDR3 extends over 17 amino acids. The germline V gene encodes CDR1 MNHEY and CDR2 SMNVEV (reference sequence). The CDR3: CASSPGGGAEAKNIQYF. CDR3 nucleotide sequence: TGTGCCAGCAGCCCGGGGGGGGGCGCGGAGGCCAAAAACATTCAGTACTTC.

This clone appeared a single time. The chain joins TRBV4-1 to TRBJ1-5; D uncertain. V lost 2 bases, J lost 9 bases, and 8 bases lay in between. The CDR3 extends over 12 amino acids. CDR1 and CDR2 (germline): MGHRA, YSYEKL. The CDR3 bases are TGCGCCAGCAGCCAACAGGTTTGGCCCCAGCATTTT. This codes for CASSQQVWPQHF.

The chain has TRBV18 and TRBJ1-3; 10 bases align to TRBD1. Germline lookup yields CDR1 KGHSH and CDR2 LQKENI. V trimming: 4 bases; J trimming: 3 bases; junction bases outside the gene matches: 12. This CDR3 is built from 18 residues. In nucleotides, the CDR3 is TGTGCCAGCTCACGCTTAGGGACAGGGGCTGTCTTTGGAAACACCATATATTTT. This translates into CASSRLGTGAVFGNTIYF.

On this clone itself: A junction end diverges from the germline sequence, so it may reflect a read error. CDR3 residues: CASSLDSPNQPQHF. The CDR3 DNA is TGCGCCAGCAGCTTGGATAGTCCAAATCAACCCCAGCATTTT. This chain uses TRBV5-1 with TRBJ1-5, with no clear D. CDR1 and CDR2 (germline): SGHRS, YFSETQ. CDR3 length: 14 residues.

This clone is a singleton in its sample. V and J are TRBV6-2 or TRBV6-3 and TRBJ1-1; D perhaps matches TRBD1 (5 bases). Germline V gene lookup returns CDR1 MNHEY and CDR2 SVGEGT. Trimming removed 0 bases from V and 0 bases from J, with 8 bases in between. The CDR3 covers 15 residues. Here the CDR3 reads CASSYSATVNTEAFF. DNA of the CDR3: TGTGCCAGCAGTTACTCGGCGACAGTGAACACTGAAGCTTTCTTT.